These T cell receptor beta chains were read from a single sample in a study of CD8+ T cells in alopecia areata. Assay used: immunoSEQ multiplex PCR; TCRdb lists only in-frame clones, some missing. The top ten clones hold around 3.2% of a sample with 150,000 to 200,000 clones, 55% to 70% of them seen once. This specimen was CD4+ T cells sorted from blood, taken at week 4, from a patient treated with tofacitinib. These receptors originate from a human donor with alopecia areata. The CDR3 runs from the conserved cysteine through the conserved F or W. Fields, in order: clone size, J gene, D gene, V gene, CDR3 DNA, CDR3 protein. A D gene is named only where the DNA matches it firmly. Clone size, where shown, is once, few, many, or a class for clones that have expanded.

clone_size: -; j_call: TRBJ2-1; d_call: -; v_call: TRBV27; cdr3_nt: TGTGCCAGCTCCCTCCGGCGGGAAGGGGCCATTGAGCAGTTCTTC; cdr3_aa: CASSLRREGAIEQFF
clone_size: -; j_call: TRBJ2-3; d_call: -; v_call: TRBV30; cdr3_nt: TGTGCCTGGAGTGTACTGGGGCCGAGCACAGATACGCAGTATTTT; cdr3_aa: CAWSVLGPSTDTQYF
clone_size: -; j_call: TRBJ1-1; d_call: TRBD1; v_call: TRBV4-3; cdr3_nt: TGCGCCAGTAACAGGGGCCCGAACACTGAAGCTTTCTTT; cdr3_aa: CASNRGPNTEAFF
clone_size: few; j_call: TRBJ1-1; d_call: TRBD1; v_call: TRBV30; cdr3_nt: TGTGCCTGGAACAGGGGGCTAGAGAACACTGAAGCTTTCTTT; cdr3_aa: CAWNRGLENTEAFF
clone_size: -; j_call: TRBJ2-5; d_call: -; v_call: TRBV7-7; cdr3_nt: TGTGCTAGCAGCATGCAGGGTCTACAAGAGACCCAGTACTTC; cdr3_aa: CASSMQGLQETQYF
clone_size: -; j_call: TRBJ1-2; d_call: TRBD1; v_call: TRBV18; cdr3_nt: TGTGCCAGCTCACCGCGGGACAGGGGGAACTATGGCTACACCTTC; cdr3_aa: CASSPRDRGNYGYTF
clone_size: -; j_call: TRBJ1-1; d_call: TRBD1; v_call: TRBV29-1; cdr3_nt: TGCAGCGTCGGGACAGGGGGGAGCACTGAAGCTTTCTTT; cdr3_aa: CSVGTGGSTEAFF
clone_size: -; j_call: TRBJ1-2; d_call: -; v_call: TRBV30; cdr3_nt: TGTGCCTACCCGCGGGGCAGGGATGGCTACACCTTC; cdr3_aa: CAYPRGRDGYTF
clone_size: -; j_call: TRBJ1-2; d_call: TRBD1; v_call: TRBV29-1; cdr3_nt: TGCAGCGTTACCAGGGGGAGCTACTATGGCTACACCTTC; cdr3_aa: CSVTRGSYYGYTF
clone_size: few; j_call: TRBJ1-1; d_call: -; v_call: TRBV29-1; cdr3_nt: TGCAGCGGCGCTTCGGCTGCTGAAGCTTTCTTT; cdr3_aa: CSGASAAEAFF
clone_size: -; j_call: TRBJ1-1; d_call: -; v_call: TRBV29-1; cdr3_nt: TGCAGCGCTAGGAACACTGAAGCTTTCTTT; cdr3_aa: CSARNTEAFF
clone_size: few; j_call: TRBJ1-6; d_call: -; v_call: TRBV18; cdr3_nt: TGTGCCAGCTCACCAGTCAGTGATAATTCACCCCTCCACTTT; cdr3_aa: CASSPVSDNSPLHF
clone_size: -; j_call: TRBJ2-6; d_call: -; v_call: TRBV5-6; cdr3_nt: TGTGCATCAAGGGGGATCTCTGGGGCCAACGTCCTGACTTTC; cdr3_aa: CASRGISGANVLTF
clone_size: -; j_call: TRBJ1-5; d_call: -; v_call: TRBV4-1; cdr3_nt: TGCGCCAGCAGCCAAGACGGGAATAGCAATCAGCCCCAGCATTTT; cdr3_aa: CASSQDGNSNQPQHF
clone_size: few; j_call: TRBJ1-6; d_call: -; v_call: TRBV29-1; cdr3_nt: TGCAGCGTTGAAGATCAGGGTTCACCCCTCCACTTT; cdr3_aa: CSVEDQGSPLHF
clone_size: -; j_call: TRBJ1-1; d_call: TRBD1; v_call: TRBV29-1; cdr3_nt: TGCAGCTCTCACAGGACAGGGAGGAACACTGAAGCTTTCTTT; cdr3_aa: CSSHRTGRNTEAFF
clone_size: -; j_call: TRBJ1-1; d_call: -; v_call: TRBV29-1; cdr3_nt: TGCAGCGTTGTCTACAGGGTAGCTGGCACTGAAGCTTTCTTT; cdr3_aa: CSVVYRVAGTEAFF
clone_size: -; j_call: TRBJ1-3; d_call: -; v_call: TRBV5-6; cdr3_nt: TGTGCCAGCAGCCTTAGGAGTAACACCATATATTTT; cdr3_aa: CASSLRSNTIYF
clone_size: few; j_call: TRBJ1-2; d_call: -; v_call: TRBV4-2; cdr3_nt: TGTGCCAGCGGAGGGCCTAACTATGGCTACACCTTC; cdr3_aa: CASGGPNYGYTF
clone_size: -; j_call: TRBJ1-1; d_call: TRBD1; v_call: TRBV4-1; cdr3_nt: TGCGCCAGCAGCCTACACCGATCCGGGACAGGAGACTTGAACACTGAAGCTTTCTTT; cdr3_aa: CASSLHRSGTGDLNTEAFF
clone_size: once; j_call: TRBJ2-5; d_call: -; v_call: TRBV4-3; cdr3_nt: TGCGCCAGCAGCCAAGATGGAAGAAGGCAAGAGACCCAGTACTTC; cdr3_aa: CASSQDGRRQETQYF
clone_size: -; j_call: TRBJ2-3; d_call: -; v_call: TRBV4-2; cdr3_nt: TGTGCCAGCAGCCAAGATACCCAGCCCGAGTCCCCGCAGTATTTT; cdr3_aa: CASSQDTQPESPQYF
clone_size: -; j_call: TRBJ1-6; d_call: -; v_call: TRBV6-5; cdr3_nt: TGTGCCAGCAGTTACTCGAACTTCAATTCACCCCTCCACTTT; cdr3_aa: CASSYSNFNSPLHF
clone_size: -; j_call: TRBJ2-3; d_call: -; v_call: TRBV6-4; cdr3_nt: TGTGCCAGCAGTATTACTGGACTTAGCACAGATACGCAGTATTTT; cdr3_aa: CASSITGLSTDTQYF
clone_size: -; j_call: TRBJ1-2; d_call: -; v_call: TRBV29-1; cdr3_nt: TGCAGCGCTGAACCGGGACCCTCTCACACCTTC; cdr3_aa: CSAEPGPSHTF
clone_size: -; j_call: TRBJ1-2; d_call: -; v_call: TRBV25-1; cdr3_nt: TGTGCCAGCAGAACTGTATATGGCTACACCTTC; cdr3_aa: CASRTVYGYTF